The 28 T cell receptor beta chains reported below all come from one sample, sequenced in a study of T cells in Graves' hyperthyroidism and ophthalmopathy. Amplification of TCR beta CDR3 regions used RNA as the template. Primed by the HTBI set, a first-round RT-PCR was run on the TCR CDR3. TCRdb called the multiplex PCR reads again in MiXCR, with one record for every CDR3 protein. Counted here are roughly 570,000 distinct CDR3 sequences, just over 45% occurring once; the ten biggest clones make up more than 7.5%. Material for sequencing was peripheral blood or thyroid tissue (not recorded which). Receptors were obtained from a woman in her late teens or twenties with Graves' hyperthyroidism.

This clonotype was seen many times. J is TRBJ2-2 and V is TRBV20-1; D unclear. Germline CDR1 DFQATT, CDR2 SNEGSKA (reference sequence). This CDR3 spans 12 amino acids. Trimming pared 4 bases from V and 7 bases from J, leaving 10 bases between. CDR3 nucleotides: TGCAGTGCTAAAGAATGGGGCGGGGAGCTGTTTTTT. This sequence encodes CSAKEWGGELFF.

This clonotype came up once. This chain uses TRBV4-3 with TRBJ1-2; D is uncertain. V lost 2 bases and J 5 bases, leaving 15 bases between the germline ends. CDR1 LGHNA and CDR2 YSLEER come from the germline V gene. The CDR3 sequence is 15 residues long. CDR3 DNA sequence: TGCGCCAGCAGCCAATATTCCGTGGGTGGGTATGGCTACACCTTC. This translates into CASSQYSVGGYGYTF.

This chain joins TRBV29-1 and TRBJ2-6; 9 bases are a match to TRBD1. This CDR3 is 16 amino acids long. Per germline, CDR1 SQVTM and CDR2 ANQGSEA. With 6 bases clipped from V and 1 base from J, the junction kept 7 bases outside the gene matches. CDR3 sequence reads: CSVLTGGISGANVLTF. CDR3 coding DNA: TGCAGCGTCCTAACAGGGGGCATTTCTGGGGCCAACGTCCTGACTTTC.

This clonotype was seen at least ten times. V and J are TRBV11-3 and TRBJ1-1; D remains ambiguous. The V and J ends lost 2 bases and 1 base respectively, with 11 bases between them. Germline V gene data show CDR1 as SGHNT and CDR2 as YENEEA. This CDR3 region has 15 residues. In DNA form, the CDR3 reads TGTGCCAGCAGCTTATTTGGCCTGGGGAACACTGAAGCTTTCTTT. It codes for CASSLFGLGNTEAFF.

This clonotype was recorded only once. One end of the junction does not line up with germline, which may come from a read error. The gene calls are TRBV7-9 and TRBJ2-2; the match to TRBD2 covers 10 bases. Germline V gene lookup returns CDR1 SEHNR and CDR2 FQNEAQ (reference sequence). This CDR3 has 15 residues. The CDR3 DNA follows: TGTGCCAGCAGGCCCACTAGCGGGAACGCCGGGGAGCTGTTTTTT. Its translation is CASRPTSGNAGELFF.

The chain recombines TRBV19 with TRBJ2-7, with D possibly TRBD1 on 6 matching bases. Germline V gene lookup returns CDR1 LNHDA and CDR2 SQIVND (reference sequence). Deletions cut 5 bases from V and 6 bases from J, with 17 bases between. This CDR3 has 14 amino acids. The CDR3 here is CASSPASPGAEQYF. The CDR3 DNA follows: TGTGCCAGTAGTCCCGCGTCTCCAGGGGCCGAGCAGTACTTC.

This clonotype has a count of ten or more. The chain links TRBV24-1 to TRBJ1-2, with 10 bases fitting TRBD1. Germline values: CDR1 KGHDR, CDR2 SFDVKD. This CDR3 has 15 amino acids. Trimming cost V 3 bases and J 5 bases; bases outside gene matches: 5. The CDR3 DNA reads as TGTGCCACCAGTGATGCCGGGACAGGGGTATATGGCTACACCTTC. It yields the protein CATSDAGTGVYGYTF.

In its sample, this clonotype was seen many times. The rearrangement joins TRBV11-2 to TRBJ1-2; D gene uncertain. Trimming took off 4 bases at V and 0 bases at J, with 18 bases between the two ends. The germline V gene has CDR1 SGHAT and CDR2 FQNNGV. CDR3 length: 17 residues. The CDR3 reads CASSSPPTRPANYGYTF. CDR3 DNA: TGTGCCAGCAGCTCCCCTCCGACAAGGCCGGCTAACTATGGCTACACCTTC.

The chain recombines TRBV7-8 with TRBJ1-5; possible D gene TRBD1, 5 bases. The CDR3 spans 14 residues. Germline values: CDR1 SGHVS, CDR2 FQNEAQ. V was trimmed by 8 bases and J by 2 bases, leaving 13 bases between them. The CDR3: CASELGTGNQPQHF. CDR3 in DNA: TGTGCCAGCGAACTCGGGACGGGCAATCAGCCCCAGCATTTT. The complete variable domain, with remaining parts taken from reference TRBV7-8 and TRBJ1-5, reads GAGVSQSPRYKVAKRGQDVALRCDPISGHVSLFWYQQALGQGPEFLTYFQNEAQLDKSGLPSDRFFAERPEGSVSTLKIQRTQQEDSAVYLCASELGTGNQPQHFGDGTRLSIL.

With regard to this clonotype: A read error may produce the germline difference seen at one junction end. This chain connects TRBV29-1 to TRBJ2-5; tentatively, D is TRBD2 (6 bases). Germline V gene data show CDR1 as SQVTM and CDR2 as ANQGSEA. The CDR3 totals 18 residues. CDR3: CSVEDLEGDYQLVETRYF. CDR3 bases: TGCAGCGTTGAAGATTTGGAGGGTGACTACCAATTGGTAGAGACCCGGTACTTC.

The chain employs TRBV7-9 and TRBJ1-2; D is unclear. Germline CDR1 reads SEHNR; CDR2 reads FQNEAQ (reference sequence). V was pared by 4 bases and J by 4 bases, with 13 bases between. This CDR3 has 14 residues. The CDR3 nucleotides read TGTGCCAGCAGCTCCCCCCGGCTTTTCTATGGCTACACCTTC. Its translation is CASSSPRLFYGYTF.

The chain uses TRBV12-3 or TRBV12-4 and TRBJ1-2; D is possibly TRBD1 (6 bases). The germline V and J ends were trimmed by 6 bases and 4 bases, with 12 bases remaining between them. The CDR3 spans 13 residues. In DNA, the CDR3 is TGTGCCAGCAGCGAACAGGGTGCCTATGGCTACACCTTC. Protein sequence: CASSEQGAYGYTF.

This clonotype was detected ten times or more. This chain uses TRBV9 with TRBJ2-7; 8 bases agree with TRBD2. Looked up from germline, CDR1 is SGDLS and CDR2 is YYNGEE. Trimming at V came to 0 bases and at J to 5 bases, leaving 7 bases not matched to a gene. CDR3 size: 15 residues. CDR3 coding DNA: TGTGCCAGCAGCGTAGGGGCGGGAGGATACGACGAGCAGTACTTC. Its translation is CASSVGAGGYDEQYF. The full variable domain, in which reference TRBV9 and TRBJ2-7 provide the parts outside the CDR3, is DSGVTQTPKHLITATGQRVTLRCSPRSGDLSVYWYQQSLDQGLQFLIQYYNGEERAKGNILERFSAQQFPDLHSELNLSSLELGDSALYFCASSVGAGGYDEQYFGPGTRLTVT.

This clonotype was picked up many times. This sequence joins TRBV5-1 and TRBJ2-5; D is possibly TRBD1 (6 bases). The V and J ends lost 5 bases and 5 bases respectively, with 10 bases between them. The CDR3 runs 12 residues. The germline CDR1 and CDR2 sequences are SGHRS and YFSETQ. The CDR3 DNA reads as TGCGCCAGCAGATCACAGGGTGAGACCCAGTACTTC. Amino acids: CASRSQGETQYF.

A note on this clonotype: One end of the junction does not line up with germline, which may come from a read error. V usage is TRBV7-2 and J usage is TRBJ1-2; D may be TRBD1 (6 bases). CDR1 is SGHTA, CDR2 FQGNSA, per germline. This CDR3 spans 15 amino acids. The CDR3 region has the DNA TGTGCCAGCAGCTCCCGGACAGCTTCTATCTATGGCTACATCTTC. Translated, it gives CASSSRTASIYGYIF.

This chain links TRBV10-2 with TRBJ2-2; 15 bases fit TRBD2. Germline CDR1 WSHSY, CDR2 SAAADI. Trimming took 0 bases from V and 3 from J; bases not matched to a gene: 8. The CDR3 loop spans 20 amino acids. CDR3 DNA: TGCGCCAGCAGTGAGTCGAGGGGGACTAGCGGGAGGAGTTACACCGGGGAGCTGTTTTTT. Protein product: CASSESRGTSGRSYTGELFF.

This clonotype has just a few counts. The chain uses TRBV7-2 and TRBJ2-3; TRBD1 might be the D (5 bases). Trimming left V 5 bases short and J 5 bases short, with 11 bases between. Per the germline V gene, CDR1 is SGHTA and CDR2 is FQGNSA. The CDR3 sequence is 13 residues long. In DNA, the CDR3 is TGTGCCAGCAGCCTCACCAGGGAAGATACGCAGTATTTT. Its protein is CASSLTREDTQYF.

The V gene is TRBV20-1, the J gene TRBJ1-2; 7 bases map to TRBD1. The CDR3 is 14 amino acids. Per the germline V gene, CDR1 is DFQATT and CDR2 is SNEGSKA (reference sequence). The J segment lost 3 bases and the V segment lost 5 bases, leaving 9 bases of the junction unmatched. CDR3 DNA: TGCAGTGCTTATAATGACAGGGATTACTATGGCTACACCTTC. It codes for CSAYNDRDYYGYTF.

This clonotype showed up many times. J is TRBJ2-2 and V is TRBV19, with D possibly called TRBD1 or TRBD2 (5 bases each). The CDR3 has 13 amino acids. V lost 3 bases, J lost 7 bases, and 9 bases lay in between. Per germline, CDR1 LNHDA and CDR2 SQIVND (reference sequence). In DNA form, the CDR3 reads TGTGCCAGTAGTATGGGACGTTTCGGGGAGCTGTTTTTT. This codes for CASSMGRFGELFF.

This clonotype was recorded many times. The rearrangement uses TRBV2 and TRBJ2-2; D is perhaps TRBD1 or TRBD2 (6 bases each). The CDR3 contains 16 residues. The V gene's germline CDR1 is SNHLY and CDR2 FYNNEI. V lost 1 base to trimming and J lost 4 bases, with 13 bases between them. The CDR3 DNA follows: TGTGCCAGCAGTGAAGTCGGGGGCTGGGTCACCGGGGAGCTGTTTTTT. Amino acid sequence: CASSEVGGWVTGELFF. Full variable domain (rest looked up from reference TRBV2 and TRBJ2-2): EPEVTQTPSHQVTQMGQEVILRCVPISNHLYFYWYRQILGQKVEFLVSFYNNEISEKSEIFDDQFSVERPDGSNFTLKIRSTKLEDSAMYFCASSEVGGWVTGELFFGEGSRLTVL.

The CDR3 DNA reads TGTGCCAGCAGTTTAGGCAGGGGGCTGGCCGAGCAGTACTTC. Translation: CASSLGRGLAEQYF. V is TRBV12-3 or TRBV12-4 and J is TRBJ2-7; TRBD1 aligns across 8 bases. The CDR3 sequence is 14 residues long. V shed 1 base and J 6 bases; nucleotides not matched to a gene: 5.

CDR3 coding DNA: TGTGCCAGCAGCCAAGCGACAGGGCGGCTATATAATGAGCAGTACTTC. Its protein product is CASSQATGRLYNEQYF. J is TRBJ2-7 and V is TRBV7-6, with TRBD1 matching over 7 bases. The V gene end was trimmed by 5 bases and the J gene end by 7 bases; junction bases not matched to a gene: 17. This CDR3 comprises 16 residues. The germline V gene has CDR1 SGHVS and CDR2 FNYEAQ.

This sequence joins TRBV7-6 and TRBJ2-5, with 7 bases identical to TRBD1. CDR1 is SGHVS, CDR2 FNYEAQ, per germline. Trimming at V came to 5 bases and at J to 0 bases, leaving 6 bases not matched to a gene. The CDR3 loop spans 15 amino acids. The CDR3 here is CASSQKQGYQETQYF. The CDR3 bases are TGTGCCAGCAGCCAAAAACAGGGGTACCAAGAGACCCAGTACTTC.

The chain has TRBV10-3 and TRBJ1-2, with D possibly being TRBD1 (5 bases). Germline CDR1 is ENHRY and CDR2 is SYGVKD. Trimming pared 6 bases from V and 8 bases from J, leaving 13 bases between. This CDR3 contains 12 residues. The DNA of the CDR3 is TGTGCCATCAGAGGAAGGGGTGCAGGCTACACCTTC. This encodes CAIRGRGAGYTF.

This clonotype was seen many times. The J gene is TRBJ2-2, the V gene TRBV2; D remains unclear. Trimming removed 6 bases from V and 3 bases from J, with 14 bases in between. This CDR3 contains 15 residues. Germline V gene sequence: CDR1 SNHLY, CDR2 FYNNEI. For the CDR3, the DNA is TGTGCCAGCAGCCGCGCGGTACGGGACACCGGGGAGCTGTTTTTT. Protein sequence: CASSRAVRDTGELFF.

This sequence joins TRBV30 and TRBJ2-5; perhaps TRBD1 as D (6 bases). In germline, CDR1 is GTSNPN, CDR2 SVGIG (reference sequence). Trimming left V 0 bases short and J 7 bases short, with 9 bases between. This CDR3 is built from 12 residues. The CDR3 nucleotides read TGTGCCTGGAGTGTAAGAGGGGGGACCCAGTACTTC. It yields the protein CAWSVRGGTQYF.

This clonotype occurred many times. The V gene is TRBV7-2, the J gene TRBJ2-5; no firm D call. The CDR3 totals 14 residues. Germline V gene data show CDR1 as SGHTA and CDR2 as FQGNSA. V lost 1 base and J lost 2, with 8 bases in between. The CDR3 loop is CASSLGYLQETQYF. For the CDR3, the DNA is TGTGCCAGCAGCTTAGGGTACTTACAAGAGACCCAGTACTTC.

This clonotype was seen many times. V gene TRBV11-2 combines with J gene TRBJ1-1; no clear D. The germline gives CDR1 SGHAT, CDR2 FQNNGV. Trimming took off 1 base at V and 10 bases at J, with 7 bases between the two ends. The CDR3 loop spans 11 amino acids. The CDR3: CASSLGEGAFF. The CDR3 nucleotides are TGTGCCAGCAGCTTAGGGGAGGGAGCTTTCTTT.